Presented here are 5 T cell receptor beta chains from one specimen sequenced in a study of blood T cell repertoires in COVID-19 (TCRdb year 2020). Library prep was done by the immunoSEQ multiplex PCR assay. Sourced from immuneACCESS, this table was stored by TCRdb with only in-frame sequences that have V and J called. A share of the clones is absent; for the studies checked, an unresolved V gene accounts for under half, and the remainder has no known explanation. This sample comprises 100,000 to 150,000 clones, 70% to 85% of them detected only once. Jointly, the top ten make up around 0.9% of the sample. Sequenced input: peripheral blood. These TCRs come from a human donor with acute or convalescent COVID-19. The donor label of this sample is uncertain.

CDR3 sequence: CASSLGLRTTQETQYF. The CDR3 nucleotides read TGTGCCAGCAGCTTAGGTCTCCGGACTACTCAAGAGACCCAGTACTTC. The chain carries TRBV11-2 and TRBJ2-5; D is perhaps TRBD2 (6 bases). Per the germline V gene, CDR1 is SGHAT and CDR2 is FQNNGV. Trimming shortened V by 1 base and J by 2 bases, and 14 bases separated the two germline ends. This CDR3 has 16 amino acids.

The CDR3 nucleotides are TGTGCCACCAGTGATTCCCGTGGGAGGGCCCGTACCGGGGAGCTGTTTTTT. Translation: CATSDSRGRARTGELFF. The chain has TRBV24-1 and TRBJ2-2, with 7 bases aligning to TRBD2. Germline-derived CDR1 and CDR2 are KGHDR and SFDVKD. V dropped 2 bases and J dropped 5; count of bases not matched to a gene: 10. The CDR3 spans 17 residues.

The rearrangement uses TRBV19 and TRBJ1-3, with D maybe TRBD1 (6 bases). Germline-derived CDR1 and CDR2 are LNHDA and SQIVND (reference sequence). This CDR3 has 14 residues. Trimming pared 5 bases from V and 1 base from J, leaving 9 bases between. The CDR3 DNA sequence: TGTGCCAGTAGTTCCGGGACATCTGGAAACACCATATATTTT. Its translation is CASSSGTSGNTIYF.

The V and J genes are TRBV6-5 and TRBJ1-2; 7 bases map to TRBD1. The J segment lost 3 bases and the V segment lost 6 bases, leaving 4 bases of the junction unmatched. Germline V lookup: CDR1 MNHEY, CDR2 SVGAGI. This CDR3 comprises 13 residues. The CDR3 DNA is TGTGCCAGCAGAACAGGGGTGGACTATGGCTACACCTTC. Translated, it gives CASRTGVDYGYTF.

With respect to this clone: The sample has other DNA sequences that encode this CDR3 too. The J gene is TRBJ2-7, the V gene TRBV10-3, with a weak D call TRBD1 (6 bases). V was trimmed by 3 bases and J by 4 bases, leaving 7 bases between them. Germline V gene lookup returns CDR1 ENHRY and CDR2 SYGVKD. There are 12 residues in the CDR3. The CDR3 sequence is CAISDRGYEQYF. The CDR3 DNA is TGTGCCATCAGTGACAGGGGATACGAGCAGTACTTC.